These 20 T cell receptor beta chains share one sample of origin, sequenced in a study of T cell clonality in common variable immunodeficiency. Their specific antigens are unknown. Regarding the study as a whole: Common variable immunodeficiency TCR beta sequences reportedly had fewer deletions and N-nucleotide insertions.

Sequencing used immunoSEQ multiplex PCR; TCRdb keeps in-frame clones, though not all of them. Singletons are absent from the sample, which has tens of thousands of clones. The specimen was peripheral blood mononuclear cells. The receptors derive from a human donor with common variable immunodeficiency.

This clone has at least ten counts. The CDR3 end falls 3 residues outside the read, so it is completed with the germline J gene. This chain joins TRBV5-1 and TRBJ2-7; 8 bases map to TRBD1. Per the germline V gene, CDR1 is SGHRS and CDR2 is YFSETQ. J lost 2 bases, V lost 4 bases, and 5 bases had no gene match. CDR3 length: 14 residues. The part of the CDR3 DNA that was read is TGCGCCAGCAGCCCCGGGACAGGAGCCTACGAG. Translating it yields CASSPGTGAYE. The full CDR3 is CASSPGTGAYEQYF.

The sample holds many counts of this clone. With the read ending 3 residues before the CDR3 end, the germline J gene is used to fill in that end. This chain connects TRBV27 to TRBJ1-5; D remains unclear. The CDR3 contains 14 residues. The V gene lost 2 bases and the J gene lost 6 bases, with 11 bases spanning the gap. CDR1 is MNHEY, CDR2 SMNVEV, per germline (reference sequence). Partial CDR3 DNA: TGTGCCAGCAGTTTAAGGGCAGCAAGTCAGCCC. Residues: CASSLRAASQP. In full, the CDR3 reads CASSLRAASQPQHF.

By frequency in the sample, this clone is medium-sized. The read comes to an end 3 residues before the CDR3 does, leaving the germline J gene to fill in the end. The chain carries TRBV19 and TRBJ1-2; D not certain. V lost 8 bases and J 3 bases, leaving 10 bases between the germline ends. CDR1 and CDR2 (germline): LNHDA, SQIVND (reference sequence). CDR3 size: 12 residues. The CDR3 is CASFDWDYGYTF. The sequenced part of the CDR3 DNA is TGTGCCAGTTTTGACTGGGACTATGGC.

Remarks on this clone: The read is 3 residues too short to cover the CDR3 end, so that end is filled in from the germline J gene. The chain is built from TRBV7-2 and TRBJ1-5; 7 bases line up with TRBD1. With V trimmed by 2 bases and J by 5 bases, 6 bases remained unmatched. The germline V gene has CDR1 SGHTA and CDR2 FQGNSA. The CDR3 runs 15 residues. The CDR3 bases that were read are TGTGCCAGCAGCTTACGGGGAGGGGGCGATCAGCCC. Translating gives CASSLRGGGDQP. The whole CDR3 protein reads CASSLRGGGDQPQHF.

This clone was counted ten times or more. The read is 3 residues too short to cover the CDR3 end, so that end is filled in from the germline J gene. The same CDR3 can be traced to other DNA sequences in this sample. The rearrangement links TRBV7-8 to TRBJ1-5; D perhaps matches TRBD1 (5 bases). Germline V gene data show CDR1 as SGHVS and CDR2 as FQNEAQ. The CDR3 totals 15 residues. The ends were cut back, 3 bases at V and 6 bases at J, with 15 bases in the middle. CDR3: CASSFRDSIGQPQHF. CDR3 DNA, as far as it was read: TGTGCCAGCAGCTTTCGGGACTCAATCGGTCAGCCC.

This clone was seen many times. The CDR3 end lies 3 residues beyond the end of the read and is filled in from the germline J gene. The V and J genes are TRBV5-6 and TRBJ1-2, with 9 bases matching TRBD1. The CDR3 runs to 15 residues. Unmatched junction bases numbered 9, after V lost 3 bases and J lost 6 bases. Germline V gene lookup returns CDR1 SGHDT and CDR2 YYEEEE. CDR3 protein: CASSWDHRGQDGYTF. The sequenced CDR3 bases are TGTGCCAGCAGCTGGGACCACAGGGGGCAGGATGGC.

There are many counts of this clone. The sequenced part of the CDR3 DNA is TGTGCCAGCAGCCCCCCTACGAACACCGGGGAG. Protein product: CASSPPTNTGE. The CDR3 reads in full as CASSPPTNTGELFF. The rearrangement uses TRBV13 and TRBJ2-2; D is ambiguous. The DNA ends 3 residues before the CDR3 does, and the rest of the CDR3 is filled in from the germline J gene. Germline V gene lookup returns CDR1 PRHDT and CDR2 FYEKMQ (reference sequence). The CDR3 contains 14 residues. V shed 5 bases and J shed 0 bases, with 7 bases lying between them.

This clone was seen ten or more times. The DNA read from the CDR3 is TGTGCCAGCAGCTTGGGGCCCCCAGTAAACACTGAA. It is translated as CASSLGPPVNTE. The full CDR3 sequence reads CASSLGPPVNTEAFF. The rearrangement uses TRBV7-9 and TRBJ1-1; TRBD1 might be the D (5 bases). The read halts 3 residues ahead of the CDR3 end, with the missing end drawn from the germline J gene. The CDR3 runs to 15 residues. Looked up from germline, CDR1 is SEHNR and CDR2 is FQNEAQ (reference sequence). V was trimmed by 3 bases and J by 2 bases, leaving 13 bases between them.

This clone was picked up many times. Additional DNA sequences in this sample encode the identical CDR3. The part of the CDR3 DNA that was read is TGTGCCAGCAGCGCGCAGGGTGGACACAATCAGCCC. As protein: CASSAQGGHNQP. The full CDR3 protein is CASSAQGGHNQPQHF. This sequence joins TRBV4-2 and TRBJ1-5; the D gene is possibly TRBD1 (5 bases). The CDR3 end falls 3 residues outside the read, so it is completed with the germline J gene. The germline V gene encodes CDR1 LGHNA and CDR2 YNFKEQ. With 5 bases removed from V and 3 bases from J, the gap between germline ends came to 14 bases. This CDR3 is built from 15 residues.

This clone was observed many times. The read halts 3 residues ahead of the CDR3 end, with the missing end drawn from the germline J gene. V usage is TRBV2 and J usage is TRBJ1-2, with no clear D. The CDR3 has 12 residues. Germline CDR1 is SNHLY and CDR2 is FYNNEI. The ends were cut back, 4 bases at V and 4 bases at J, with 7 bases in the middle. The CDR3 sequence: CASSGRGYGYTF. The CDR3 DNA, read in part, is TGTGCCAGCAGTGGTCGGGGCTATGGC.

This clone was seen repeatedly, ten times or more. The read is 3 residues too short to cover the CDR3 end, so that end is filled in from the germline J gene. The V gene is TRBV2, the J gene TRBJ2-1, with a possible D match to TRBD2 (5 bases). The CDR3 is 15 residues long. The V gene lost 6 bases and the J gene lost 1 base, with 13 bases spanning the gap. Germline CDR1 SNHLY, CDR2 FYNNEI. The CDR3 sequence: CASRVRADSYNEQFF. The part of the CDR3 DNA that was read is TGTGCCAGCAGAGTACGAGCGGATTCCTACAATGAG.

This clone was counted a few times. The read ends 3 residues early relative to the CDR3; the germline J gene fills the gap. The chain recombines TRBV6-2 or TRBV6-3 with TRBJ2-7; D is perhaps TRBD1 (6 bases). This CDR3 region has 13 residues. Trimming stripped 5 bases from V and 2 bases from J, with 10 bases between. The V gene's germline CDR1 is MNHEY and CDR2 SVGEGT. The sequenced part of the CDR3 DNA is TGTGCCAGCAGTGAGGGGGTTCCCTACGAG. This sequence encodes CASSEGVPYE. The complete CDR3 reads CASSEGVPYEQYF.

This clone was seen ten or more times. Read sequence stops 3 residues before the CDR3 end, and the germline J gene provides the missing end. This chain connects TRBV30 to TRBJ2-1; a possible D gene is TRBD2 (6 bases). The CDR3 length is 14 residues. Germline CDR1 and CDR2: GTSNPN and SVGIG (reference sequence). V was cut by 5 bases and J by 4 bases, with 15 bases left in between. The CDR3 bases that were read are TGTGCCTGGGCTCGACTAGTAGCATACAATGAG. Translation gives CAWARLVAYNE. The full CDR3 protein is CAWARLVAYNEQFF.

This clone was seen many times. The read is 3 residues too short to cover the CDR3 end, so that end is filled in from the germline J gene. V gene TRBV7-8 combines with J gene TRBJ1-1, with D possibly being TRBD1 (5 bases). This CDR3 spans 16 amino acids. Trimming cost V 0 bases and J 4 bases, with 15 bases left between them. CDR1 is SGHVS, CDR2 FQNEAQ, per germline. CDR3 DNA (partial): TGTGCCAGCAGCTTAGCCGAGCGGGGCTTAGGCACTGAA. The encoded protein is CASSLAERGLGTE. In full, the CDR3 reads CASSLAERGLGTEAFF.

For this clone: The sequence runs out 3 residues before the end of the CDR3; the remainder is reconstructed from the germline J gene. This chain connects TRBV20-1 to TRBJ2-7; 9 nucleotides align to TRBD1. Per the germline V gene, CDR1 is DFQATT and CDR2 is SNEGSKA (reference sequence). V lost 6 bases to trimming and J lost 5 bases; unmatched junction nucleotides: 8. The CDR3 length is 13 residues. CDR3 sequence reads: CSAKQGAIDEQYF. The sequenced CDR3 bases are TGCAGTGCAAAACAGGGGGCCATCGACGAG.

This clone has ten or more counts. The DNA ends 3 residues before the CDR3 does, and the rest of the CDR3 is filled in from the germline J gene. The gene calls are TRBV10-3 and TRBJ1-2, with 7 bases that match TRBD1. Germline V gene lookup returns CDR1 ENHRY and CDR2 SYGVKD. The CDR3 is 15 amino acids. With 3 bases clipped from V and 6 bases from J, the junction kept 10 bases outside the gene matches. CDR3 bases read: TGTGCCATCAGTGAAGAGGGACAGATACCGGATGGC. It translates to CAISEEGQIPDG. The whole CDR3 sequence is CAISEEGQIPDGYTF.

This clone was detected many times. The read finishes 3 residues shy of the CDR3 end, and the germline J gene is used to complete it. The chain recombines TRBV7-6 with TRBJ1-2; the D is unclear. The germline V and J ends were trimmed by 1 base and 7 bases, with 4 bases remaining between them. Germline CDR1 reads SGHVS; CDR2 reads FNYEAQ. The CDR3 has 11 amino acids. The sequenced CDR3 bases are TGTGCCAGCAGCTTAGGAGGTGGC. It yields the protein CASSLGGG. The whole CDR3 protein reads CASSLGGGYTF.

This clone was seen many times. Other DNA variants within this sample encode the same CDR3. The CDR3: CASSQDPSYGYTF. The DNA read from the CDR3 is TGTGCCAGCAGCCAAGATCCGTCCTATGGC. The chain employs TRBV4-2 and TRBJ1-2; D gene unclear. From the germline J gene comes the end of the CDR3, since the read stops 3 residues before it. Germline V gene sequence: CDR1 LGHNA, CDR2 YNFKEQ. V dropped 0 bases and J dropped 4 bases, with 6 bases sitting between them. The CDR3 totals 13 residues.

At least ten counts were recorded for this clone. With the read ending 3 residues before the CDR3 end, the germline J gene is used to fill in that end. The chain links TRBV11-2 to TRBJ2-3, with D possibly matching TRBD2 (6 bases). V shed 5 bases and J shed 0 bases, with 12 bases lying between them. The CDR3 has 15 residues. From germline, CDR1 is SGHAT and CDR2 FQNNGV. CDR3 amino acids: CASSVRLGSTDTQYF. The CDR3 DNA, read in part, is TGTGCCAGCAGCGTCCGACTAGGTAGCACAGATACG. Full variable domain (outside the CDR3, taken from reference TRBV11-2 and TRBJ2-3): EAGVAQSPRYKIIEKRQSVAFWCNPISGHATLYWYQQILGQGPKLLIQFQNNGVVDDSQLPKDRFSAERLKGVDSTLKIQPAKLEDSAVYLCASSVRLGSTDTQYFGPGTRLTVL.

This clone was found many times. Read data end 3 residues before the CDR3 end; the end is taken from the germline J gene. V and J are TRBV20-1 and TRBJ1-6, with D hard to call. The CDR3 covers 14 residues. Germline V gene lookup returns CDR1 DFQATT and CDR2 SNEGSKA (reference sequence). V gave up 6 bases and J gave up 7 bases, with 16 bases separating them. The CDR3 protein is CSAVRELRNSPLHF. The CDR3 DNA, read in part, is TGCAGTGCCGTGCGGGAGTTACGGAATTCACCC.